This TCR beta chain derives from a study of blood T cell repertoires in COVID-19. Study-level background: Collection of acute and convalescent COVID-19 samples took place in the United States, Italy and Spain. The analysed material was cDNA or gDNA that came from T cells, B-cell-depleted T cells, or PBMCs.

This clone has a handful of counts. Distinct nucleotide sequences in the sample also encode this CDR3. The CDR3 has 13 amino acids. Germline V gives CDR1 SGHDN, CDR2 FVKESK. V was pared by 7 bases and J by 0 bases, with 4 bases between. Original data processing: Amplification of reference gene primers was used by the study to estimate nucleated cell counts. TCRdb's copy holds only in-frame clones and misses some; the assay was immunoSEQ multiplex PCR. That table supplies the V and J calls and clone size; D and trimming were determined from the DNA. Of 110,000 or so clones listed, roughly 81% are singletons.

This TCR was recovered from a man in his forties or fifties with acute or convalescent COVID-19. This sequence joins TRBV14 and TRBJ1-6; D uncertain. The sequencing sample was made of peripheral blood. DNA for the CDR3: TGTGCCAGCACTAGCTCCTATAATTCACCCCTCCACTTT. This gives the protein CASTSSYNSPLHF.